The clone carrying this TCR beta chain was counted a few times. TCRdb processed the 5' RACE reads anew with MiXCR; each CDR3 protein has one entry. The sample holds approximately 890,000 distinct CDR3 sequences; around 12% are singletons and the top ten take 1.5% to 2%. This specimen comes from a study of identical twins. The CDR3 runs to 16 residues. V lost 1 base to trimming and J lost 4 bases; unmatched junction nucleotides: 5. Separately, the same data were catalogued under a study of yellow fever vaccine responses in identical twins.

The gene calls are TRBV12-3 or TRBV12-4 and TRBJ2-2; 8 bases match TRBD1. The sequence came from a woman in her late teens or twenties in good health. The material sequenced was PBMCs. Here the CDR3 DNA reads TGTGCCAGCAGTTTAGGGACAGGGTATGTCACCGGGGAGCTGTTTTTT. Translating it yields CASSLGTGYVTGELFF.